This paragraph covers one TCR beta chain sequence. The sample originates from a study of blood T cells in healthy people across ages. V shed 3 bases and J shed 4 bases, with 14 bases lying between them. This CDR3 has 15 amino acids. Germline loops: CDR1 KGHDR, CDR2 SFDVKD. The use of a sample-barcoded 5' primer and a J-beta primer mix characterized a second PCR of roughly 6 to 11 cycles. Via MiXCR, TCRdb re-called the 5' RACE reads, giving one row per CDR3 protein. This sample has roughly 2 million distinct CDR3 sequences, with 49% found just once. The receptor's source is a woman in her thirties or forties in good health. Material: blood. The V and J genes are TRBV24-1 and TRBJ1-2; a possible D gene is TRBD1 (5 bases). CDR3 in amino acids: CATSDPKTASYGYTF. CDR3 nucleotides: TGTGCCACCAGTGATCCTAAGACAGCCTCCTATGGCTACACCTTC.